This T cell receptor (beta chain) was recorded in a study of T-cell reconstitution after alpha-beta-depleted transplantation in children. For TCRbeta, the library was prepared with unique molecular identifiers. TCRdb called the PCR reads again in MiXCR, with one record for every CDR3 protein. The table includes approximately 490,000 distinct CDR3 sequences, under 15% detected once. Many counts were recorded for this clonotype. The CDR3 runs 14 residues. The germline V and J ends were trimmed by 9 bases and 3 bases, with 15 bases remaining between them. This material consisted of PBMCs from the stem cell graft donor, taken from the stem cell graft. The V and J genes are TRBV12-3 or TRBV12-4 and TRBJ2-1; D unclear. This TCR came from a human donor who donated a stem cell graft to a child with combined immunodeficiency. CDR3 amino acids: CASAPMPIYNEQFF. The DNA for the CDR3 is TGTGCCAGTGCGCCCATGCCCATCTACAATGAGCAGTTCTTC.